The 23 T cell receptor beta chains below all came from one sample that was sequenced in a study of regulatory T cells in long-lasting Graves disease. Time point given: newly diagnosed GD, antithyroid drugs for less than 3 months. After RNA was extracted from PBMCs, the TCR library was made from it. The TCR beta library used iRepertoire HTBI primers with Arm-PCR amplification of CDR3. TCRdb analysed the multiplex PCR reads with MiXCR anew, one entry per CDR3 protein. The table records hundreds of thousands of distinct CDR3 sequences, approximately 13% of them present only once. This sample was also put to use in a study of T cells in Graves' hyperthyroidism and ophthalmopathy.

The sequencing here drew on peripheral blood mononuclear cells (PBMCs), taken at new diagnosis, from a patient treated with antithyroid drugs. The receptor source for this set is a young man with Graves disease.

The chain has TRBV28 and TRBJ1-1; D is unclear. The V gene lost 5 bases and the J gene lost 3 bases, with 10 bases spanning the gap. From germline, CDR1 is MDHEN and CDR2 SYDVKM. CDR3 length: 13 amino acids. The CDR3 reads CASSDWEDTEAFF. DNA for the CDR3: TGTGCCAGCAGTGACTGGGAAGACACTGAAGCTTTCTTT. Full variable domain (rest looked up from reference TRBV28 and TRBJ1-1): DVKVTQSSRYLVKRTGEKVFLECVQDMDHENMFWYRQDPGLGLRLIYFSYDVKMKEKGDIPEGYSVSREKKERFSLILESASTNQTSMYLCASSDWEDTEAFFGQGTRLTVV.

This clonotype came up many times. Mismatch with germline at one junction end may stem from a read error. V is TRBV2 and J is TRBJ2-4, with 10 bases identical to TRBD1. The CDR3 runs 11 residues. In germline, CDR1 is SNHLY, CDR2 FYNNEI. This CDR3 is CASRGRQGADF. The CDR3, as DNA: TGTGCCAGCAGGGGTCGACAGGGGGCGGACTTC.

The rearrangement uses TRBV29-1 and TRBJ2-2; weak D call: TRBD2 (6 bases). The length of the CDR3 is 12 residues. Trimming stripped 3 bases from V and 5 bases from J, with 7 bases between. Per germline, CDR1 SQVTM and CDR2 ANQGSEA. CDR3 residues: CSVDGGTGELFF. CDR3 nucleotide sequence: TGCAGCGTTGATGGAGGGACCGGGGAGCTGTTTTTT.

This clonotype was found a few times. The chain has TRBV12-3 or TRBV12-4 and TRBJ2-7; TRBD1 aligns across 7 bases. Losses at the gene ends were 1 base for V and 2 bases for J; bases not matched to a gene: 8. This CDR3 contains 16 residues. CDR3 nucleotide sequence: TGTGCCAGCAGTTTAGTTGGGCAGGGGGTCCCCTACGAGCAGTACTTC. This translates into CASSLVGQGVPYEQYF.

V gene TRBV20-1 combines with J gene TRBJ2-1; 7 positions agree with TRBD2. Germline V gives CDR1 DFQATT, CDR2 SNEGSKA (reference sequence). The length of the CDR3 is 15 residues. The V segment lost 3 bases and the J segment 8 bases; nucleotides outside the gene matches: 13. Here the CDR3 reads CSASRGRLALDEQFF. The CDR3 coding sequence is TGCAGTGCTAGTCGAGGGAGACTAGCTTTGGATGAGCAGTTCTTC.

The chain employs TRBV20-1 and TRBJ2-3; 13 bases map to TRBD2. The CDR3 length is 15 residues. V lost 5 bases to trimming and J lost 4 bases; unmatched junction nucleotides: 6. The V gene's germline CDR1 is DFQATT and CDR2 SNEGSKA (reference sequence). CDR3 sequence reads: CSAHGLAGVSDTQYF. The CDR3 bases are TGCAGTGCTCACGGACTAGCGGGAGTTTCAGATACGCAGTATTTT.

There are many counts of this clonotype. DNA for the CDR3: TGTGCCAGCAGCCTAAGACTAGTTCCCTCCTACGAGCAGTACTTC. Amino acid sequence: CASSLRLVPSYEQYF. The V and J genes are TRBV7-2 and TRBJ2-7; D possibly corresponds to TRBD2 (6 bases). V gave up 5 bases and J gave up 0 bases, with 14 bases separating them. Germline CDR1 reads SGHTA; CDR2 reads FQGNSA. CDR3 size: 15 residues.

Concerning this clonotype itself: Since a much larger clone is just one base distant, this may be a read error. The chain uses TRBV6-9 and TRBJ1-1; D is possibly TRBD1 (5 bases). Between the trimmed V and J ends, which lost 3 bases and 0 bases, there was a span of 11 bases. Germline V gene data show CDR1 as MNHGY and CDR2 as SVAAGI. The CDR3 is 15 residues long. In DNA, the CDR3 is TGTGCCAGCAGTTACCCAAGGGGCTTGAACACTGAAGCTTTCTTT. The encoded protein is CASSYPRGLNTEAFF.

This clonotype has more than one count but fewer than ten. CDR3 sequence reads: CASSLAAKQETQYF. The CDR3, as DNA: TGCGCCAGCAGCTTGGCGGCAAAACAAGAGACCCAGTACTTC. V gene TRBV5-1 combines with J gene TRBJ2-5; D unresolved. CDR1 is SGHRS, CDR2 YFSETQ, per germline. The CDR3 length is 14 residues. Trimming shortened V by 0 bases and J by 2 bases, and 8 bases separated the two germline ends.

The V and J genes are TRBV15 and TRBJ2-7; D is possibly TRBD2 (7 bases). V was shortened by 6 bases and J by 5 bases, with 17 bases between the two germline ends. The CDR3 extends over 14 amino acids. The germline V gene has CDR1 LNHNV and CDR2 YYDKDF (reference sequence). CDR3 protein: CATSSGGRADEQYF. The CDR3 DNA sequence: TGTGCCACCAGTTCGGGGGGCAGGGCTGACGAGCAGTACTTC.

This clonotype has a count of ten or more. The rearrangement links TRBV2 to TRBJ1-5; the match to TRBD1 covers 7 bases. The V gene end was trimmed by 4 bases and the J gene end by 4 bases; junction bases not matched to a gene: 7. This CDR3 is built from 15 residues. Germline V gene sequence: CDR1 SNHLY, CDR2 FYNNEI. The DNA for the CDR3 is TGTGCCAGCAGTGGAGGACAGGCGCAAAATCAGCCCCAGCATTTT. This encodes CASSGGQAQNQPQHF.

This clonotype has ten or more counts. The chain recombines TRBV19 with TRBJ1-5; possibly TRBD1 for D (6 bases). V was cut by 1 base and J by 5 bases, with 18 bases left in between. This CDR3 comprises 17 residues. Germline loops: CDR1 LNHDA, CDR2 SQIVND (reference sequence). DNA of the CDR3: TGTGCCAGTAGTATAGTGAGGAAGAGGACAGCATATCAGCCCCAGCATTTT. It codes for CASSIVRKRTAYQPQHF.

Only a few counts were recorded for this clonotype. This sequence joins TRBV20-1 and TRBJ2-3; D remains unclear. The CDR3 spans 11 residues. Deletions cut 8 bases from V and 2 bases from J, with 8 bases between. Germline CDR1 and CDR2: DFQATT and SNEGSKA (reference sequence). The CDR3 is CSLVATDTQYF. CDR3 coding DNA: TGCAGTTTGGTGGCCACAGATACGCAGTATTTT.

The chain recombines TRBV20-1 with TRBJ2-3; 8 bases match TRBD1. CDR1 and CDR2 (germline): DFQATT, SNEGSKA (reference sequence). This CDR3 is 14 amino acids long. V lost 5 bases, J lost 3 bases, and 7 bases stayed unmatched. The CDR3 region has the DNA TGCAGTGCTTTGGACAGGGTGGAAACAGATACGCAGTATTTT. It specifies CSALDRVETDTQYF.

The gene calls are TRBV2 and TRBJ1-5; unclear D gene. There are 14 residues in the CDR3. Germline values: CDR1 SNHLY, CDR2 FYNNEI. Deletions cut 6 bases from V and 2 bases from J, with 11 bases between. This CDR3 is CASSVTVRNQPQHF. Written as DNA, the CDR3 is TGTGCCAGCAGCGTGACGGTACGCAATCAGCCCCAGCATTTT.

This clonotype was seen ten or more times. This sequence joins TRBV9 and TRBJ2-5; no clear D gene. There are 14 residues in the CDR3. Trimming stripped 0 bases from V and 5 bases from J, with 11 bases between. Germline loops: CDR1 SGDLS, CDR2 YYNGEE. This chain's CDR3 is CASSVERCKETQYF. The CDR3 DNA reads TGTGCCAGCAGCGTAGAGAGGTGTAAGGAGACCCAGTACTTC.

This clonotype came up many times. The chain has TRBV6-5 and TRBJ1-6; TRBD1 aligns across 7 bases. J lost 7 bases, V lost 2 bases, and 11 bases had no gene match. The CDR3 sequence is 17 residues long. From germline, CDR1 is MNHEY and CDR2 SVGAGI. CDR3: CASSYAFRDSKNSPLHF. Written as DNA, the CDR3 is TGTGCCAGCAGTTACGCTTTTCGGGACAGCAAAAATTCACCCCTCCACTTT.

A remark on this clonotype: A much more abundant neighbour one base away suggests this may be a read error. This rearrangement joins TRBV7-9 to TRBJ2-5; 7 nucleotides align to TRBD2. Trimming cost V 8 bases and J 1 base; bases outside gene matches: 1. CDR3 length equals 12 residues. Germline V gene lookup returns CDR1 SEHNR and CDR2 FQNEAQ (reference sequence). In DNA, the CDR3 is TGTGCCAGCGCGGGGGTCCAAGAGACCCAGTACTTC. This gives the protein CASAGVQETQYF.

The chain recombines TRBV20-1 with TRBJ2-5, with a weak D call TRBD2 (6 bases). The V gene lost 6 bases and the J gene lost 3 bases, with 11 bases spanning the gap. The CDR3 consists of 12 residues. The V gene's germline CDR1 is DFQATT and CDR2 SNEGSKA (reference sequence). The CDR3: CSAMTSEETQYF. CDR3 nucleotide sequence: TGCAGTGCCATGACTAGTGAAGAGACCCAGTACTTC.

For this clonotype: A read error likely explains this, since a far larger clone differs by one base. The chain has TRBV20-1 and TRBJ2-7, with TRBD2 matching over 9 bases. This CDR3 comprises 15 residues. J gave up 7 bases and V 0 bases, and 10 bases lay outside the gene matches. In germline, CDR1 is DFQATT, CDR2 SNEGSKA (reference sequence). CDR3 protein: CSARDSSGIGNEQYF. The CDR3 DNA sequence: TGCAGTGCTAGAGATTCTAGCGGGATAGGTAATGAGCAGTACTTC.

This clonotype was detected ten times or more. This rearrangement joins TRBV2 to TRBJ2-2; D gene unclear. Germline values: CDR1 SNHLY, CDR2 FYNNEI. Trimming shortened V by 6 bases and J by 5 bases, and 10 bases separated the two germline ends. The CDR3 has 13 amino acids. The chain's CDR3 is CASRLMKTGELFF. The CDR3 DNA reads as TGTGCCAGCAGGCTTATGAAGACCGGGGAGCTGTTTTTT.

The rearrangement uses TRBV19 and TRBJ1-1; D unresolved. V lost 7 bases to trimming and J lost 1 base, with 7 bases between them. CDR1 LNHDA and CDR2 SQIVND come from the germline V gene (reference sequence). The CDR3 spans 12 residues. This CDR3 reads CASTPRNTEAFF. The CDR3 nucleotides are TGTGCCAGTACTCCAAGGAACACTGAAGCTTTCTTT.

This clonotype was detected ten times or more. For the CDR3, the DNA is TGTGCCAGCGACCGGGACAGGGCTTTGTACAATGAGCAGTTCTTC. Amino acids: CASDRDRALYNEQFF. V usage is TRBV6-1 and J usage is TRBJ2-1; 9 bases map to TRBD1. The CDR3 consists of 15 residues. Germline V gene data show CDR1 as MNHNS and CDR2 as SASEGT. V shed 8 bases, J shed 4 bases, and the junction held 9 bases outside the gene matches.